This T cell receptor (beta chain) derives from a study of cytomegalovirus exposure and HLA in healthy donors. Overall study context: HLA-typed donors were the source of 83 million or so unique TCRs held in an early data release.

This clone was seen once. What it recognizes is unknown. A multiplex PCR was run with 60 Vbeta primers and 13 Jbeta primers. Measured with immunoSEQ multiplex PCR; TCRdb has only the in-frame clones, and not every one. The sample lists 170,000 or so clones, 80% to 85% occurring once. The CDR3 loop spans 14 amino acids. V gave up 2 bases and J gave up 4 bases, with 12 bases separating them. Germline lookup yields CDR1 MDHEN and CDR2 SYDVKM. Whole-study findings and limits: Indistinguishability led to the exclusion of some V segments, TRBV6-2 and TRBV6-3 included. CMV serostatus was the only recorded immune exposure for donors. Most TCR sequences were uncommon, yet certain public TCRs appeared in many donors.

The specimen sequenced was PBMCs. J is TRBJ2-7 and V is TRBV28, with D perhaps TRBD1 (6 bases). This sequence originates from a man between 18 and 35 years old in good health and CMV-seronegative. Here the CDR3 reads CASSLGHRVYEQYF. CDR3 in DNA: TGTGCCAGCAGTTTAGGGCACAGGGTATACGAGCAGTACTTC.